Listed below are T cell receptor beta chains from one sample, sequenced in a study of cytomegalovirus exposure and HLA in healthy donors. Using immunoSEQ multiplex PCR, the repertoire was profiled, and TCRdb retains in-frame clones only, with some absent. The sample includes roughly 150,000 clones, roughly 70% of them seen just once. The sequencing input was PBMCs. The receptors derive from a young man in good health and CMV-seropositive. Both conserved end residues are part of each CDR3. D genes are given only for firm matches. Only some rows state a clone size, as once, few, many or a class for expanded clones.

clone_size j_call d_call v_call cdr3_nt cdr3_aa
. TRBJ2-1 TRBD2 TRBV2 TGTGCCAGCAATTCGGCTAGCGGTATAAATGAGCAGTTCTTC CASNSASGINEQFF
few TRBJ2-3 TRBD1 TRBV10-1 TGCGCCAGCAGCGAGGGGACAGGCACAGATACGCAGTATTTT CASSEGTGTDTQYF
. TRBJ1-2 . TRBV28 TGTGCCGCAGGGCTGGGAAACTATGGCTACACCTTC CAAGLGNYGYTF
. TRBJ1-5 TRBD1 TRBV2 TGTGCCAGCACCACAGGGGGCGGGGGCAATCAGCCCCAGCATTTT CASTTGGGGNQPQHF
. TRBJ2-7 TRBD2 TRBV6-6 TGTGCCAGCAGTTACGATAGCGGGAGAAGCTACGAGCAGTACTTC CASSYDSGRSYEQYF
. TRBJ2-1 . TRBV2 TGTGCCAGCTCTTCCCCGGCAGGGTCCTACAATGAGCAGTTCTTC CASSSPAGSYNEQFF
. TRBJ2-1 . TRBV7-3 TGTGCCAGCAGCTTAACGTTTTCGCGGCGGCATTACAATGAGCAGTTCTTC CASSLTFSRRHYNEQFF
. TRBJ1-5 . TRBV27 TGTGCCAGCAGTTCAGGGGTAAGCCAGCCCCAGCATTTT CASSSGVSQPQHF
few TRBJ2-3 . TRBV27 TGTGCCAGCAGTCCTGAAGCGGGTACAGATACGCAGTATTTT CASSPEAGTDTQYF
. TRBJ2-1 TRBD2 TRBV19 TGTGCCAGTACACCACCCCCACTAGCGGGAGTAGGGAATGAGCAGTTCTTC CASTPPPLAGVGNEQFF
. TRBJ2-1 . TRBV5-4 TGTGCCAGCAGCTTGGCTTACAATGAGCAGTTCTTC CASSLAYNEQFF
. TRBJ1-1 . TRBV7-5 TGTGCCAGAAGCTTGAGTCAGGGAAACACTGAAGCTTTCTTT CARSLSQGNTEAFF
. TRBJ1-5 . TRBV1 TGCACCAGCAGCCAAGAAAGGCGGGGTCAGCCCCAGCATTTT CTSSQERRGQPQHF
. TRBJ1-2 TRBD1 TRBV2 TGTGCCAGCAGAGAGACAGGGCCTGGTGGCTACACCTTC CASRETGPGGYTF
. TRBJ2-5 . TRBV5-8 TGTGCCAGCAGCTTGGCCTGGGCTAATGTGGAGACCCAGTACTTC CASSLAWANVETQYF
once TRBJ2-1 . TRBV5-1 TGCGCCAGCAGCTTGGTGGGCCCGATCAATGAGCAGTTCTTC CASSLVGPINEQFF
few TRBJ2-3 . TRBV7-9 TGTGCCAGCAGCTTAGGAGGACTTAGCACAGATACGCAGTATTTT CASSLGGLSTDTQYF
. TRBJ2-7 . TRBV30 TGTGCCTGGGTCCTTAAACAGGGTTCCGAGCAGTACTTC CAWVLKQGSEQYF